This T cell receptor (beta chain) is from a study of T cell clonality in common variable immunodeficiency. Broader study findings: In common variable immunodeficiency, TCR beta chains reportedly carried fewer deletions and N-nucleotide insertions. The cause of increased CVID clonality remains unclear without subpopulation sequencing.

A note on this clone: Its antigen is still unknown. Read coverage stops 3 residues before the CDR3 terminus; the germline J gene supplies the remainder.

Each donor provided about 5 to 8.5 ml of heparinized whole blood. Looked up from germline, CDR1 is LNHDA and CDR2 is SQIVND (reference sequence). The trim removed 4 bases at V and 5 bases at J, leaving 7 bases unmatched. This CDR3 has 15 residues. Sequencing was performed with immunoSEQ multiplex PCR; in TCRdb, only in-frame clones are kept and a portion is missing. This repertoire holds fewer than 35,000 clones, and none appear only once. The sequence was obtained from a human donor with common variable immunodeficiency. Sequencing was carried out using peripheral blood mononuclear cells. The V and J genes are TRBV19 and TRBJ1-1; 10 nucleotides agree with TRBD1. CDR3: CASSSDRGLGTEAFF. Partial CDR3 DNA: TGTGCCAGTAGTAGCGACAGGGGGCTGGGAACTGAA.